Following are 18 T cell receptor beta chains from one sample sequenced in a study of T cells in Graves' hyperthyroidism and ophthalmopathy. What was amplified from RNA transcripts were TCR beta CDR3 regions. The HTBI primer set served for first-round RT-PCR of the TCR CDR3. TCRdb reprocessed the multiplex PCR reads with MiXCR, giving one entry per CDR3 protein. Of more than 350,000 distinct CDR3 sequences listed, around 15% are singletons. The sample taken for sequencing was blood. The source of these receptors is a woman aged 30 to 39 with Graves' ophthalmopathy.

This clonotype was picked up many times. The V gene is TRBV7-2, the J gene TRBJ2-1; 7 bases match TRBD1. V shed 5 bases and J 5 bases; nucleotides not matched to a gene: 6. This CDR3 is built from 14 residues. The V gene's germline CDR1 is SGHTA and CDR2 FQGNSA. The CDR3 spells CASSPDRSDNEQFF. For the CDR3, the DNA is TGTGCCAGCAGCCCGGACAGGAGTGACAATGAGCAGTTCTTC.

This clonotype was counted many times. The chain is built from TRBV3-1 and TRBJ1-2, with D maybe TRBD1 (5 bases). The V end lost 4 bases, the J end lost 7 bases, and 7 bases lay between the germline ends. The V gene's germline CDR1 is LGHDT and CDR2 YNNKEL (reference sequence). CDR3 size: 11 residues. CDR3 nucleotide sequence: TGTGCCAGCAGCCCCAGGGTTGGCTACACCTTC. This gives the protein CASSPRVGYTF.

The chain recombines TRBV4-1 with TRBJ2-3; 10 nucleotides align to TRBD2. CDR1 is MGHRA and CDR2 is YSYEKL in the germline V gene. The CDR3 length is 17 residues. V was clipped by 0 bases and J by 4 bases; unmatched bases: 7. The CDR3 spells CASSQDLASGGADTQYF. The CDR3 DNA reads TGCGCCAGCAGCCAAGACTTAGCCAGCGGGGGGGCAGATACGCAGTATTTT.

This clonotype was found many times. The genes are TRBV28 and TRBJ2-7; D not resolved. The germline gives CDR1 MDHEN, CDR2 SYDVKM. V was shortened by 6 bases and J by 6 bases, with 12 bases between the two germline ends. The CDR3 extends over 12 amino acids. The CDR3 sequence: CASRGNFFEQYF. The DNA of the CDR3 is TGTGCCAGCAGGGGGAACTTCTTCGAGCAGTACTTC.

This clonotype was counted at least ten times. The chain links TRBV7-9 to TRBJ2-2, with D unclear. The CDR3 is 20 amino acids. The germline CDR1 and CDR2 sequences are SEHNR and FQNEAQ (reference sequence). Trimming took 5 bases from V and 1 from J, leaving 26 bases between them. The CDR3 coding sequence is TGTGCCAGCAGCCCACCAAAGGCGAACGTGGAAACAAAGAACACCGGGGAGCTGTTTTTT. Amino acid sequence: CASSPPKANVETKNTGELFF.

This clonotype was seen more than once but under ten times. This sequence joins TRBV28 and TRBJ1-2; tentative D call: TRBD1 (5 bases). Trimming took 5 bases from V and 0 from J, leaving 13 bases between them. The germline gives CDR1 MDHEN, CDR2 SYDVKM. This CDR3 is 15 amino acids long. DNA of the CDR3: TGTGCCAGCAGTACACTCCAGGGAACTAACTATGGCTACACCTTC. Its protein product is CASSTLQGTNYGYTF.

The sample holds a few counts of this clonotype. The chain is built from TRBV19 and TRBJ2-1; 8 bases agree with TRBD1. V lost 1 base, J lost 8 bases, and 7 bases stayed unmatched. CDR3 length: 15 amino acids. From germline, CDR1 is LNHDA and CDR2 SQIVND (reference sequence). The CDR3 loop reads CASSIVQGAYYEQFF. The DNA of the CDR3 is TGTGCCAGTAGTATAGTTCAGGGGGCGTATTATGAGCAGTTCTTC.

This clonotype was observed at least ten times. The CDR3 loop is CAWMSGGRREKLFF. The CDR3 DNA reads TGTGCCTGGATGTCCGGGGGGCGGCGGGAAAAACTGTTTTTT. The gene calls are TRBV30 and TRBJ1-4; the D gene is possibly TRBD1 (6 bases). The CDR3 runs 14 residues. Germline CDR1 reads GTSNPN; CDR2 reads SVGIG (reference sequence). The ends were cut back, 4 bases at V and 8 bases at J, with 17 bases in the middle. The full variable domain, completed using reference TRBV30 and TRBJ1-4, is SQTIHQWPATLVQPVGSPLSLECTVEGTSNPNLYWYRQAAGRGLQLLFYSVGIGQISSEVPQNLSASRPQDRQFILSSKKLLLSDSGFYLCAWMSGGRREKLFFGSGTQLSVL.

This clonotype was seen a single time. The chain carries TRBV11-2 and TRBJ1-1; unclear D gene. Trimming cost V 0 bases and J 4 bases, with 15 bases left between them. This CDR3 region has 16 residues. Per the germline V gene, CDR1 is SGHAT and CDR2 is FQNNGV. For the CDR3, the DNA is TGTGCCAGCAGCTTAGATTGGGAGGGAACCGTCACTGAAGCTTTCTTT. Residues: CASSLDWEGTVTEAFF.

This clonotype was seen repeatedly, ten times or more. J is TRBJ1-1 and V is TRBV15; D uncertain. There are 14 residues in the CDR3. V gave up 0 bases and J gave up 8 bases, with 13 bases separating them. Germline V gene lookup returns CDR1 LNHNV and CDR2 YYDKDF (reference sequence). The CDR3 sequence: CATSREHSLGEAFF. Here the CDR3 DNA reads TGTGCCACCAGCAGAGAGCACAGCTTAGGGGAAGCTTTCTTT.

This clonotype came up many times. The J gene is TRBJ2-3, the V gene TRBV7-9; 10 bases fit TRBD2. This CDR3 is 15 amino acids long. The V and J ends lost 6 bases and 0 bases, in that order; junction bases with no gene match: 3. Germline V gene data show CDR1 as SEHNR and CDR2 as FQNEAQ (reference sequence). CDR3 sequence (DNA): TGTGCCAGCAGGGATAGCGGGGGGAGCACAGATACGCAGTATTTT. Translated, it gives CASRDSGGSTDTQYF.

This clonotype was seen repeatedly, ten times or more. V usage is TRBV18 and J usage is TRBJ2-1, with 14 bases matching TRBD2. After removal of 3 bases from V and 5 bases from J, the junction contained 3 bases not matched to a gene. The CDR3 runs 16 residues. Germline V gene lookup returns CDR1 KGHSH and CDR2 LQKENI. The DNA of the CDR3 is TGTGCCAGCTCACCCCGACTAGCGGGGGGGAACAATGAGCAGTTCTTC. Its protein product is CASSPRLAGGNNEQFF.

This clonotype occurred many times. The CDR3 nucleotides read TGTGCCAGCAGTTCTTATCGGGCGTCCGACTATGGCTACACCTTC. Translation: CASSSYRASDYGYTF. J is TRBJ1-2 and V is TRBV6-2 or TRBV6-3; D is ambiguous. Germline V gene sequence: CDR1 MNHEY, CDR2 SVGEGT. With 4 bases removed from V and 3 bases from J, the gap between germline ends came to 15 bases. This CDR3 has 15 amino acids.

This clonotype has at least ten counts. The V and J genes are TRBV11-2 and TRBJ2-1; 12 nucleotides align to TRBD1. Losses at the gene ends were 4 bases for V and 6 bases for J; bases not matched to a gene: 7. Germline CDR1 is SGHAT and CDR2 is FQNNGV. This CDR3 is 16 amino acids long. The CDR3 DNA reads TGTGCCAGCAGCTCGAACCGGGACAGGGGGCTCAATGAGCAGTTCTTC. Amino acids: CASSSNRDRGLNEQFF.

This clonotype was seen repeatedly, ten times or more. This chain uses TRBV10-3 with TRBJ1-3, with no clear D. The CDR3 covers 14 residues. V shed 2 bases and J shed 0 bases, with 5 bases lying between them. CDR1 and CDR2 (germline): ENHRY, SYGVKD. The CDR3, as DNA: TGTGCCATCAGTGAGCTGACCTCTGGAAACACCATATATTTT. Amino acids: CAISELTSGNTIYF.

The V call is TRBV6-1, the J call TRBJ2-7; weak D call: TRBD1 (5 bases). Germline assignment: CDR1 MNHNS and CDR2 SASEGT. Between the trimmed V and J ends, which lost 8 bases and 6 bases, there was a span of 20 bases. The CDR3 is 14 amino acids. This CDR3 reads CASSVTVSGSEQYF. Written as DNA, the CDR3 is TGTGCCAGCTCAGTTACGGTCTCAGGGTCCGAGCAGTACTTC.

This clonotype came up many times. The chain uses TRBV2 and TRBJ1-2, with 7 bases fitting TRBD1. Losses at the gene ends were 6 bases for V and 4 bases for J; bases not matched to a gene: 8. Germline V gene sequence: CDR1 SNHLY, CDR2 FYNNEI. The CDR3 covers 14 residues. For the CDR3, the DNA is TGTGCCAGCAGGGTAGGGGGCCTGGGCTATGGCTACACCTTC. Protein product: CASRVGGLGYGYTF.

The rearrangement uses TRBV20-1 and TRBJ2-1; no clear D gene. The CDR3 sequence is 11 residues long. V was trimmed by 3 bases and J by 4 bases, leaving 4 bases between them. Germline V gives CDR1 DFQATT, CDR2 SNEGSKA (reference sequence). CDR3 in DNA: TGCAGTGCTAGTGTGTACAATGAGCAGTTCTTC. It encodes CSASVYNEQFF.